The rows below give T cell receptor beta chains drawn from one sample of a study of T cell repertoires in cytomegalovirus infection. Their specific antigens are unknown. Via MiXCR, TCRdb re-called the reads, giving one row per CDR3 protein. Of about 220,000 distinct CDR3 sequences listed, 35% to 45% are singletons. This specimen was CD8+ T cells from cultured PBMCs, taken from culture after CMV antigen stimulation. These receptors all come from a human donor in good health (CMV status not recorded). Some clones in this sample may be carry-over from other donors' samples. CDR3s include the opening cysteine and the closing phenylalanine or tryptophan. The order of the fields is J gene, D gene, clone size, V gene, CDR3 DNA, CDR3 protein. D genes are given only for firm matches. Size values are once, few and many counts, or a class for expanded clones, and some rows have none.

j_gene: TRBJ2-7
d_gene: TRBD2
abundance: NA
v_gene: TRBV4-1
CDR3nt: TGCGCCAGCAGCCTCCGCTTAATAGCGGGAGGGCCCGATCTCTACGAGCAGTACTTC
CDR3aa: CASSLRLIAGGPDLYEQYF

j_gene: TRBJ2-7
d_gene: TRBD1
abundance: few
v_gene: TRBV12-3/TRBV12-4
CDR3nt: TGTGCCAGCAGCCGCACTGTGGGACAGGGTCATAACGAGCAGTACTTC
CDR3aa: CASSRTVGQGHNEQYF

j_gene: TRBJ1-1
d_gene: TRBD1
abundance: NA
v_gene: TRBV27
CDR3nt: TGTGCCAGCAGTCCAAGGACAGGGACTGAAGCTTTCTTT
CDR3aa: CASSPRTGTEAFF

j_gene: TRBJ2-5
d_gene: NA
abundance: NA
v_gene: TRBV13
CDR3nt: TGTGCCAGCAGCTGGGCCCTAGGGGGGGAGACCCAGTACTTC
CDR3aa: CASSWALGGETQYF

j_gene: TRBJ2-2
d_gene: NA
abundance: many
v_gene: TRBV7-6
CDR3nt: TGTGCCAGCAGCTTACGACCCACGAACACCGGGGAGCTGTTTTTT
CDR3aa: CASSLRPTNTGELFF

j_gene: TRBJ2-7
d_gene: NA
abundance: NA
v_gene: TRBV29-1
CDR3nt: TGCAGCGTGGGGGACACCTCCTCCGAGCAGTACTTC
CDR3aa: CSVGDTSSEQYF

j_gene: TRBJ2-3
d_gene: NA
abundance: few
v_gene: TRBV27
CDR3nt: TGTGCCAGCAGTTTTGCGGGGCGGGGCACAGATACGCAGTATTTT
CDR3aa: CASSFAGRGTDTQYF

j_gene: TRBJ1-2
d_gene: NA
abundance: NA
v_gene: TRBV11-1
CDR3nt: TGTGCCAGCAGCTTAGCGGGGTACGACACCTCTGGCTACACCTTC
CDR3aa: CASSLAGYDTSGYTF

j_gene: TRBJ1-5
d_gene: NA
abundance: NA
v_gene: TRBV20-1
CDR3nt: TGCAGTACTGTTTATAGCAATCAGCCCCAGCATTTT
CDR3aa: CSTVYSNQPQHF

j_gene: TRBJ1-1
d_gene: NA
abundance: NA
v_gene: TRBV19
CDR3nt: TGTGCCAGTAGCGCGAGGGGCAGGGGAGTTACTGAAGCTTTCTTT
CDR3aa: CASSARGRGVTEAFF

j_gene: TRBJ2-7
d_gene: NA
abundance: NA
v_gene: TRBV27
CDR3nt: TGTGCCAGCAGTTTCCAGGGGACCGCTTACGAGCAGTACTTC
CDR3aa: CASSFQGTAYEQYF

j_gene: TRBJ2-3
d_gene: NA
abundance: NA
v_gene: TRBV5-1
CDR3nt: TGCGCCAGCAGCTTTGAACCAGATACGCAGTATTTT
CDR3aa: CASSFEPDTQYF

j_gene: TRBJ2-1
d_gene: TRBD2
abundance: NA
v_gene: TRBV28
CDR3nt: TGTGCCAGCAGTAAGGTGGGGCTAGCGGGAACAAATGAGCAGTTCTTC
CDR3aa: CASSKVGLAGTNEQFF

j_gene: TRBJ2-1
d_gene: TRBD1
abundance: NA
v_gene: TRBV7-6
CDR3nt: TGTGCCAGCAGCTCCAGGGGGATCGATGAGCAGTTCTTC
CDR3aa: CASSSRGIDEQFF

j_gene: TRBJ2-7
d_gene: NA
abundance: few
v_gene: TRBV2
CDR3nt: TGTGCCAGCGAGGGTTCCTCCTACGAGCAGTACTTC
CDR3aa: CASEGSSYEQYF

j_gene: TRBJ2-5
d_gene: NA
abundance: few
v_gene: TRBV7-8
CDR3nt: TGTGCCAGCAGCTCCGAACGGGACCAAGAGACCCAGTACTTC
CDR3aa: CASSSERDQETQYF

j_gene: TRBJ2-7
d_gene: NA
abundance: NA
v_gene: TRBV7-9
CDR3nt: TGTGCCAGCAGTCCTCCCCGCAGGGAACACTACGAGCAGTACTTC
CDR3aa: CASSPPRREHYEQYF

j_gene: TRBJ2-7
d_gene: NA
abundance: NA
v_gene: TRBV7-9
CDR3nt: TGTGCCAGCAGCGGATCCTCTAGCGACGAGCAGTACTTC
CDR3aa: CASSGSSSDEQYF

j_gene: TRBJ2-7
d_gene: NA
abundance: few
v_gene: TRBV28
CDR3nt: TGTGCCAGCCAATTAGGAGAGGACATAGGGTACTACGAGCAGTACTTC
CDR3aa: CASQLGEDIGYYEQYF

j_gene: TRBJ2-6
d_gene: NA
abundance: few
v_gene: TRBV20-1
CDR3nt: TGCAGTGCTCCGGAGCCAAAGGGCCCTAGCTCTGGGGCCAACGTCCTGACTTTC
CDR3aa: CSAPEPKGPSSGANVLTF

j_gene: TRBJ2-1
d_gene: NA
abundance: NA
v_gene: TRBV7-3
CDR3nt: TGTGCCAGCAGCTTGTCGGACTCCTACAATGAGCAGTTCTTC
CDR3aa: CASSLSDSYNEQFF

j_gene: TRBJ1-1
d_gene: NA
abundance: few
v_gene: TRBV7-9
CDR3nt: TGTGCCAGCAGCTTGTCAGGCACTGAAGCTTTCTTT
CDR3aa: CASSLSGTEAFF

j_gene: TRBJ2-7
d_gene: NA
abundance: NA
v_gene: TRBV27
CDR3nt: TGTGCCAGCAGTTTACAAAGCGGCACCCTCATCTACGAGCAGTACTTC
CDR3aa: CASSLQSGTLIYEQYF

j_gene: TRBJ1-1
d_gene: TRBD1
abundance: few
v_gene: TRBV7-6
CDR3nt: TGTGCCAGCAGCTTATTGACCCCAGGGGGCCCCACTGAAGCTTTCTTT
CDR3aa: CASSLLTPGGPTEAFF

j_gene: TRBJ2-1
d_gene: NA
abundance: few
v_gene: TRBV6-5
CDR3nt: TGTGCCAGCAGTGCGGCGCGGGGCTACAATGAGCAGTTCTTC
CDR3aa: CASSAARGYNEQFF

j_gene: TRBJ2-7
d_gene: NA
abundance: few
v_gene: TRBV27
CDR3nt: TGTGCCAGCAGCTCCTCCCCCTACGAGCAGTACTTC
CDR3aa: CASSSSPYEQYF

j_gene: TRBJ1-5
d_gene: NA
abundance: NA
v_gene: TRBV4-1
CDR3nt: TGCGCCAGCAGCCAAGATCCACAGGGATTTGAGGGCAATCAGCCCCAGCATTTT
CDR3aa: CASSQDPQGFEGNQPQHF

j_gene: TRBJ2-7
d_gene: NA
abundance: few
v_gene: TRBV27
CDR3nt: TGTGCCAGCAGTTTTCAGGGTACCTACGAGCAGTACTTC
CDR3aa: CASSFQGTYEQYF

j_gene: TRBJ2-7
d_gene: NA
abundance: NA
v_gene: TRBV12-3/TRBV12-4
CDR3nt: TGTGCCAGCAGTTGGGGACCGAGACGGACCGAGCAGTACTTC
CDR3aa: CASSWGPRRTEQYF

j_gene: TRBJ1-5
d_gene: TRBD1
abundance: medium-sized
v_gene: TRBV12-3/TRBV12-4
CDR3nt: TGTGCCAGCAGCGGACAGGCCCCGTATGGCCCCCAGCATTTT
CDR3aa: CASSGQAPYGPQHF

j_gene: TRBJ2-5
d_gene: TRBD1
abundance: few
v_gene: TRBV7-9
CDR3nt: TGTGCCAGCAGCTCAGGGGGCGAAGAGACCCAGTACTTC
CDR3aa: CASSSGGEETQYF

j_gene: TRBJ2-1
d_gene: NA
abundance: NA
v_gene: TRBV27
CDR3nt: TGTGCCAGCGGGGGGACACTCTACAATGAGCAGTTCTTC
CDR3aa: CASGGTLYNEQFF

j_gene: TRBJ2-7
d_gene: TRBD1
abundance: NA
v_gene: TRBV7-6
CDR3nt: TGTGCCAGCAGCTCACAGGGGGGAGACAGTCTAGGGTACGAGCAGTACTTC
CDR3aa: CASSSQGGDSLGYEQYF

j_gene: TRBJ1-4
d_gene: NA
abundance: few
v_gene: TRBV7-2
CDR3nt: TGTGCCAGCAGCTTTATTCCAGGGGTGAAGGAAAAACTGTTTTTT
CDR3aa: CASSFIPGVKEKLFF

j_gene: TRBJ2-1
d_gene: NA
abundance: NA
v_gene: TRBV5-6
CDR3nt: TGTGCCAGCAGCCCAGAGCGGCGAGCTCCCTACAATGAGCAGTTCTTC
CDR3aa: CASSPERRAPYNEQFF

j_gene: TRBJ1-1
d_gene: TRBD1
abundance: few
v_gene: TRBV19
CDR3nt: TGTGCCAGTAGTATGAAACAGGGGTACACTGAAGCTTTCTTT
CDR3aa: CASSMKQGYTEAFF

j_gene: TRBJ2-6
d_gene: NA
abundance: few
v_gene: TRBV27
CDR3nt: TGTGCCAGCAGCACACAGGGTGCTGGGGCCAACGTCCTGACTTTC
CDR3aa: CASSTQGAGANVLTF

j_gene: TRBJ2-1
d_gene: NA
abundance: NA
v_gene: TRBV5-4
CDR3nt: TGTGCCAGCAGCTTGAAGAGGGCCGATGAGCAGTTCTTC
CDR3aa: CASSLKRADEQFF

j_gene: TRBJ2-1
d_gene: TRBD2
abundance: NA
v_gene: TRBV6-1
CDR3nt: TGTGCCAGCAGTGGAGGCGGGGGTGGCAATGAGCAGTTCTTC
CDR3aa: CASSGGGGGNEQFF

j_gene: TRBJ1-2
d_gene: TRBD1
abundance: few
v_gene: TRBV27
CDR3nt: TGTGCCAGCAGTTTGGTCCAGGGGGACTATGGCTACACCTTC
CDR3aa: CASSLVQGDYGYTF

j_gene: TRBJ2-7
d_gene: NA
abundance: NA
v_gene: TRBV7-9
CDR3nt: TGTGCCAGCAGCTCCGGGATTTCCTACGAGCAGTACTTC
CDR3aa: CASSSGISYEQYF

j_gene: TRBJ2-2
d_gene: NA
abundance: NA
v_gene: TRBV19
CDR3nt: TGTGCCACCCTCCGAGCCTCAGGGCCCACCGGGGAGCTGTTTTTT
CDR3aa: CATLRASGPTGELFF

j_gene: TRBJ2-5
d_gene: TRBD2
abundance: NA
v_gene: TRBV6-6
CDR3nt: TGTGCCAGCAGTGCGTGGGGACTAGCGGAAAAAGAGACCCAGTACTTC
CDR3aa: CASSAWGLAEKETQYF

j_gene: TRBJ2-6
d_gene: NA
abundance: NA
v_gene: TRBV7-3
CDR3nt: TGTGCCAGCAGCTTAACAGGACAATTCTCTGGGGCCAACGTCCTGACTTTC
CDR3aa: CASSLTGQFSGANVLTF

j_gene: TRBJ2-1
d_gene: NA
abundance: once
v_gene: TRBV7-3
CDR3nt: TGTGCCAGCAGCTTAATAGGGACGAGCTCCTACAATGAGCAGTTCTTC
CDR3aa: CASSLIGTSSYNEQFF

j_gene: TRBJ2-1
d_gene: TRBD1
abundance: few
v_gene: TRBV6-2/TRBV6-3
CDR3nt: TGTGCCAGCAGTTACCGATCGGGACAGGGGAGAAGGGACAATGAGCAGTTCTTC
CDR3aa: CASSYRSGQGRRDNEQFF

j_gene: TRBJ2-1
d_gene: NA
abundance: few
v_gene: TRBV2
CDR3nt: TGTGCCAGCTCCAAGGGTGAGCAGTTCTTC
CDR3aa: CASSKGEQFF

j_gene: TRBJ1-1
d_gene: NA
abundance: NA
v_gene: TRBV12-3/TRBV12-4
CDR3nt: TGTGCCAGCCGAACAGGGTCTGAAGCTTTCTTT
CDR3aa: CASRTGSEAFF

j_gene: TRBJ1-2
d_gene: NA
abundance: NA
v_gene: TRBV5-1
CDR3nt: TGCGCCAGCACCCCGGGGAGTAACTATGGCTACACCTTC
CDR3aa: CASTPGSNYGYTF

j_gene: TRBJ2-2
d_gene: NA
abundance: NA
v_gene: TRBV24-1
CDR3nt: TGTGCCACCAGTGACCCGGACGGATACACCGGGGAGCTGTTTTTT
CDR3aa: CATSDPDGYTGELFF

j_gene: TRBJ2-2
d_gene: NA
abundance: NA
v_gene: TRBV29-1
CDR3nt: TGCAGCGTTGAAGACAGGTCCGGGGAGCTGTTTTTT
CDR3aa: CSVEDRSGELFF

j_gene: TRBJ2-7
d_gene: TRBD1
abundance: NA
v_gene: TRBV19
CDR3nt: TGTGCCAGTAGTATGGGGACAGGGGTACCCTACGAGCAGTACTTC
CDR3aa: CASSMGTGVPYEQYF

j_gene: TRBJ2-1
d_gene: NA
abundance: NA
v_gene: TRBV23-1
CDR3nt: TGCGCCAGCAGTCAATCAAGACAGCTCTCCTACAATGAGCAGTTCTTC
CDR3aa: CASSQSRQLSYNEQFF